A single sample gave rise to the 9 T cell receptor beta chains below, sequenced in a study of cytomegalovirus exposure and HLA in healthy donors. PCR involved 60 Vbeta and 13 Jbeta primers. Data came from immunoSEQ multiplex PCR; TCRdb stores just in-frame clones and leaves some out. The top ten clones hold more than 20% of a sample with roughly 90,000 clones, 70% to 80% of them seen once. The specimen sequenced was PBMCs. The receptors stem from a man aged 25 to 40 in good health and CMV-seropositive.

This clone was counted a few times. The CDR3: CASSLTGVSEKLFF. CDR3 nucleotide sequence: TGTGCCAGCAGCCTCACGGGTGTATCTGAAAAACTGTTTTTT. The V call is TRBV5-5, the J call TRBJ1-4; D remains unclear. The CDR3 covers 14 residues. V lost 4 bases and J 7 bases, leaving 14 bases between the germline ends. The germline V gene has CDR1 SGHKS and CDR2 YYEKEE (reference sequence).

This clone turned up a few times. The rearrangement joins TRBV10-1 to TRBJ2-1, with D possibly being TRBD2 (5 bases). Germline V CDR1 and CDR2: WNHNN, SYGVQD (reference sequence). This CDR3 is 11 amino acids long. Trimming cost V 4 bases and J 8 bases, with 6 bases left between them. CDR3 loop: CASSGGYEQFF. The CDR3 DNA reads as TGCGCCAGCAGTGGAGGGTATGAGCAGTTCTTC.

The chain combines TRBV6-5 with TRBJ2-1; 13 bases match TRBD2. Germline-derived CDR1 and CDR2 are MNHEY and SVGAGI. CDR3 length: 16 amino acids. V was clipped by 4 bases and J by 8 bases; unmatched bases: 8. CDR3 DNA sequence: TGTGCCAGCAGTTCCCAACCGGGACTAGCGGGGTATGAGCAGTTCTTC. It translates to CASSSQPGLAGYEQFF.

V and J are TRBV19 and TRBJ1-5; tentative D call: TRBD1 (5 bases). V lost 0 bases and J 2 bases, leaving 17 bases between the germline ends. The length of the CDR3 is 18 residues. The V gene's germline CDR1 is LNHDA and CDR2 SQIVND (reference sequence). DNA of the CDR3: TGTGCCAGTAGTATAGATCTCGTCGGGACGGGAGGCAATCAGCCCCAGCATTTT. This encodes CASSIDLVGTGGNQPQHF.

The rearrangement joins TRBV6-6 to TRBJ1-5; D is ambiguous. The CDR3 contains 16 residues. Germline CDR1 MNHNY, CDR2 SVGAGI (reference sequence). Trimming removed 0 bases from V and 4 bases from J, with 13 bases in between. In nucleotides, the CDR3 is TGTGCCAGCAGTTACTCTAGGGAGCTCATAAATCAGCCCCAGCATTTT. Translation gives CASSYSRELINQPQHF.

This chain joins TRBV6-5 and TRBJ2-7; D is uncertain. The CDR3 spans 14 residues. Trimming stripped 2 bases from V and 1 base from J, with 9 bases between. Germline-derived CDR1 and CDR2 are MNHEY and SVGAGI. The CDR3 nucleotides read TGTGCCAGCAGTTACCGAGGTGGGTCCTACGAGCAGTACTTC. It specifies CASSYRGGSYEQYF.

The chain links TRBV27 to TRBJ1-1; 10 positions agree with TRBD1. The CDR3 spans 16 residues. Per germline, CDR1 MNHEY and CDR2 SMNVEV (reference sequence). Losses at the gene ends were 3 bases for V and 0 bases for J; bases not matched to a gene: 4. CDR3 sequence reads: CASSFGTGALNTEAFF. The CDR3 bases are TGTGCCAGCAGTTTCGGGACAGGGGCTTTGAACACTGAAGCTTTCTTT.

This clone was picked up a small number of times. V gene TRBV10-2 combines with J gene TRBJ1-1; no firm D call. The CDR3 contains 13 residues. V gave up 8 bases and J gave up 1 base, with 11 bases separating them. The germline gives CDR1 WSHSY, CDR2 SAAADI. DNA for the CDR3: TGCGCCAGCGGTGTCGGGAGGAACACTGAAGCTTTCTTT. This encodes CASGVGRNTEAFF.

CDR3 DNA sequence: TGTGCCAGCAGTCCCCCCCCGGCAGGGGAAAAACTGTTTTTT. Translation gives CASSPPPAGEKLFF. V is TRBV27 and J is TRBJ1-4, with D maybe TRBD1 (5 bases). In germline, CDR1 is MNHEY, CDR2 SMNVEV (reference sequence). V was cut by 5 bases and J by 8 bases, with 15 bases left in between. This CDR3 region has 14 residues.